These T cell receptor beta chains were read from a single sample in a study of T cell clones after liver transplantation. Clones were read by immunoSEQ multiplex PCR, and TCRdb kept only the in-frame ones, dropping some. The data hold more than 15,000 clones, with 80% observed a single time. The sequenced sample was CD8+ T cells from blood, obtained 48 months after liver transplant. The source is a human patient who received a liver transplant. The T cells may partly be graft donor cells. CDR3s include the opening cysteine and the closing phenylalanine or tryptophan. D genes are given only for firm matches. Clone size is shown for a subset of rows, as once, few, many or a class of expanded clone.

v_gene	abundance	d_gene	j_gene	CDR3nt	CDR3aa
TRBV6-6	-	TRBD2	TRBJ2-7	TGTGCCAGCAGTACGGGACTAGCGGGCTGGGGGCAGTACTTC	CASSTGLAGWGQYF
TRBV19	-	TRBD1	TRBJ1-1	TGTGCCAGTCTCGACAGGGCCCTATTGAACACTGAAGCTTTCTTT	CASLDRALLNTEAFF
TRBV11-1	-	-	TRBJ1-1	TGTGCCAGCAGCTTTTGGGGAGTTGACACTGAAGCTTTCTTT	CASSFWGVDTEAFF
TRBV5-4	-	TRBD1	TRBJ2-3	TGTGCCAGCAGCGATAGGACAGGGCCTACAGATACGCAGTATTTT	CASSDRTGPTDTQYF
TRBV18	few	-	TRBJ1-5	TGTGCCAGCTCTCACCTTGGGCCAGGTCAGCCCCAGCATTTT	CASSHLGPGQPQHF
TRBV5-1	-	-	TRBJ1-3	TGCGCCAGCAGTGGGGAAATACCCGGAAACACCATATATTTT	CASSGEIPGNTIYF
TRBV15	-	-	TRBJ1-4	TGTGCCACCCTTGGAGGGGGGGGTAATGAAAAACTGTTTTTT	CATLGGGGNEKLFF
TRBV5-3	-	-	TRBJ2-7	TGTGCCAGACCCCTATCGGGCAGACCCTACGAGCAGTACTTC	CARPLSGRPYEQYF
TRBV6-6	medium-sized	TRBD1	TRBJ1-1	TGTGCCAGCAGTTACCCACAGGGGACTAACACTGAAGCTTTCTTT	CASSYPQGTNTEAFF
TRBV5-6	once	-	TRBJ2-3	TGTGCCAGCAGCCCTACGCGGGGTCCTTCGACAGATACGCAGTATTTT	CASSPTRGPSTDTQYF
TRBV9	-	-	TRBJ2-3	TGTGCCAGCAGTCTGACTGGGGGGCGGCGTACGCAGTATTTT	CASSLTGGRRTQYF
TRBV30	-	-	TRBJ1-1	TGTGCCTGGAGTGTAGGACGGCCGAATACTGAAGCTTTCTTT	CAWSVGRPNTEAFF
TRBV19	-	-	TRBJ2-3	TGTGCCAGTAGTATTTATCTAGGAGATACGCAGTATTTT	CASSIYLGDTQYF
TRBV18	-	-	TRBJ2-7	TGTGCCAGCTCACCAGATCCAGAGCCCTACGAGCAGTACTTC	CASSPDPEPYEQYF
TRBV7-6	-	TRBD2	TRBJ2-3	TGTGCCAGCAGCTTGGGCGGGGGAATACACACAGATACGCAGTATTTT	CASSLGGGIHTDTQYF
TRBV19	few	TRBD2	TRBJ2-4	TGTGCCAGTAGTACCCTCCGGGGAGGGAACATTCAGTACTTC	CASSTLRGGNIQYF
TRBV29-1	-	-	TRBJ2-3	TGCAGCGTCGCCCCCGCCGTCAGCGGGTACACAGATACGCAGTATTTT	CSVAPAVSGYTDTQYF
TRBV7-6	-	-	TRBJ2-5	TGTGCCAGCAGTTTCTACCGGGACGTAGGGGAGACCCAGTACTTC	CASSFYRDVGETQYF
TRBV27	few	TRBD1	TRBJ2-1	TGTGCCAGCAGTTCGGGGACAGGGGGCTACTACAATGAGCAGTTCTTC	CASSSGTGGYYNEQFF
TRBV6-4	-	-	TRBJ2-2	TGTGCCAGCAGTGACTCCCCGGACTGGGGCAAGGGGGAGCTGTTTTTT	CASSDSPDWGKGELFF
TRBV7-9	-	-	TRBJ2-5	TGTGCCAGCAGCTTAATTTCCGAACGGGACCAAGAGACCCAGTACTTC	CASSLISERDQETQYF
TRBV27	-	-	TRBJ1-6	TGTGCCAGCAGTACCTCAAGAAATTCACCCCTCCACTTT	CASSTSRNSPLHF
TRBV4-1	-	-	TRBJ2-7	TGCGCCAGCAGCCAAGATGGAGGGGCCTACTACGAGCAGTACTTC	CASSQDGGAYYEQYF
TRBV23-1	-	-	TRBJ2-1	TGCGCCAGCAGTCAATCTCGGACACAACCGAAGCAGTTCTTC	CASSQSRTQPKQFF
TRBV7-2	few	-	TRBJ2-7	TGTGCCAGCAGCCATGAGAGAGGAAAGACCTACGAGCAGTACTTC	CASSHERGKTYEQYF
TRBV2	-	-	TRBJ2-7	TGTGCCAGCAGTGTGAATATTGGGACGTCACTTTACGAGCAGTACTTC	CASSVNIGTSLYEQYF
TRBV13	-	TRBD2	TRBJ2-7	TGTGCCAGCAGCCCGACGGGACTAGCGGGGGGATACGAGCAGTACTTC	CASSPTGLAGGYEQYF
TRBV4-1	-	TRBD2	TRBJ2-1	TGCGCCAGCAGCCAAGTGGGACTAGCGGTTGAGCAGTTCTTC	CASSQVGLAVEQFF
TRBV6-5	-	-	TRBJ2-3	TGTGCCAGCAGTTATGACACAGATACGCAGTATTTT	CASSYDTDTQYF
TRBV5-1	-	TRBD2	TRBJ2-7	TGCGCCAGCAGCTTCGGGACTAGCGCCTCCTACGAGCAGTACTTC	CASSFGTSASYEQYF
TRBV5-4	-	-	TRBJ2-5	TGTGCCAGCAGATACCTAGCAAACGGAGAGACCCAGTACTTC	CASRYLANGETQYF
TRBV11-2	-	TRBD1	TRBJ2-3	TGTGCCAGCAGTTCCTTATGGGACAGGGATGGAGATACGCAGTATTTT	CASSSLWDRDGDTQYF
TRBV7-3	-	TRBD1	TRBJ1-5	TGTGCCAGCAGCTTAAATGACAGGGGCTATAGCAATCAGCCCCAGCATTTT	CASSLNDRGYSNQPQHF
TRBV13	-	TRBD2	TRBJ2-7	TGTGCCAGCAGCCCCGGGACTAGCGGAAGCTCCTACGAGCAGTACTTC	CASSPGTSGSSYEQYF
TRBV5-1	-	-	TRBJ2-3	TGCGCCAGCAGCTTGGTTGCAGATACGCAGTATTTT	CASSLVADTQYF
TRBV5-1	few	TRBD2	TRBJ2-3	TGCGCCAGCAGCTTCGACCTTGGACTAGCGGGCCCTTCCCATACGCAGTATTTT	CASSFDLGLAGPSHTQYF
TRBV27	once	TRBD2	TRBJ2-1	TGTGCCAGCAGTCCCTCTAGCGGGGAGTCGTTAAATGAGCAGTTCTTC	CASSPSSGESLNEQFF
TRBV10-3	few	TRBD1	TRBJ1-6	TGTGCCATCGGGACAGAAAATAATTCACCCCTCCACTTT	CAIGTENNSPLHF
TRBV7-2	-	-	TRBJ2-7	TGTGCCAGCAGCCCTAGGTGGGACGAGCAGTACTTC	CASSPRWDEQYF
TRBV4-3	-	-	TRBJ1-2	TGCGCCAGCAGCCAAGAATCGACGGCGATATATGGCTACACCTTC	CASSQESTAIYGYTF
TRBV4-2	-	-	TRBJ1-2	TGTGCCAGCAGCCAAGATAACTCATGGACCGGGATTGGCTACACCTTC	CASSQDNSWTGIGYTF
TRBV28	-	TRBD1	TRBJ2-7	TGTGCCAGCAGCTTACATCGACAGGGGTCCTACGAGCAGTACTTC	CASSLHRQGSYEQYF
TRBV5-6	-	-	TRBJ2-3	TGTGCCAGCAGCTCTGTGCGGGGCACAGATACGCAGTATTTT	CASSSVRGTDTQYF
TRBV6-6	once	-	TRBJ2-5	TGTGCCAGCACTTACACGGGGGCTGGCGAGACCCAGTACTTC	CASTYTGAGETQYF
TRBV6-6	once	-	TRBJ2-7	TGTGCCAGCAGTTATTCGGTCCGGGGATCCTACGAGCAGTACTTC	CASSYSVRGSYEQYF
TRBV4-3	-	-	TRBJ1-6	TGCGCCAGCAGCCAGTCGATTAATTCACCCCTCCACTTT	CASSQSINSPLHF
TRBV6-5	-	-	TRBJ1-1	TGTGCCAGCAGTTACGATGTGGGGATGGAAGCTTTCTTT	CASSYDVGMEAFF
TRBV14	-	-	TRBJ2-1	TGTGCCAGCAGCCATGGACCCCAATTTGATGAGCAGTTCTTC	CASSHGPQFDEQFF
TRBV19	large	-	TRBJ2-7	TGTGCCAGTAGTATGACCAGTACCTACGAGCAGTACTTC	CASSMTSTYEQYF
TRBV4-2	-	TRBD2	TRBJ2-2	TGTGCCAGCAGCCAAGAGAAGGCGGGGGGGACGAACACCGGGGAGCTGTTTTTT	CASSQEKAGGTNTGELFF
TRBV7-9	-	TRBD2	TRBJ2-7	TGTGCCAGCAGCTTGCTAGCGGACTCCTACGAGCAGTACTTC	CASSLLADSYEQYF
TRBV6-6	-	-	TRBJ2-1	TGTGCCAGCAGCGGGAGCCGCTCCTACAATGAGCAGTTCTTC	CASSGSRSYNEQFF
TRBV2	-	-	TRBJ1-1	TGTGCCAGCGCTGAATCGGGGGTGACTGAAGCTTTCTTT	CASAESGVTEAFF
TRBV28	-	-	TRBJ2-4	TGTGCCAGCAGTTTGGGGAGGGGGGGGGTCTATCGGGACATTCAGTACTTC	CASSLGRGGVYRDIQYF
TRBV27	medium-sized	TRBD1	TRBJ1-6	TGTGCCAGCGCATCCGACTCCAGGGGGTATTCACCCCTCCACTTT	CASASDSRGYSPLHF